These 26 T cell receptor beta chains were all obtained from the same sample, sequenced in a study of graft-versus-host responses after intestinal transplantation. Measured with immunoSEQ multiplex PCR; TCRdb has only the in-frame clones, and not every one. The sample yields fewer than 4,500 clones, 25% to 30% seen once. Sequencing was performed on alloreactive CD4+ T cells from a mixed lymphocyte reaction culture, taken before transplantation. Stated subset: CFSE-low proliferating T cells sorted from roughly 6-day pre-transplant mixed lymphocyte reaction (GvH or HvG direction). The receptors shown here come from a human patient who was an organ donor for intestinal transplantation.

This clone is a singleton in its sample. V gene TRBV6-9 combines with J gene TRBJ2-7; TRBD1 matches at 7 bases. This CDR3 has 13 residues. Trimming removed 5 bases from V and 6 bases from J; junction bases left unmatched: 7. Germline lookup yields CDR1 MNHGY and CDR2 SVAAGI. CDR3 amino acids: CASSEVDRAEQYF. CDR3 DNA sequence: TGTGCCAGCAGTGAAGTTGACAGGGCCGAGCAGTACTTC.

This clone has a handful of counts. The chain employs TRBV10-3 and TRBJ2-7, with TRBD1 matching over 8 bases. The V and J ends lost 10 bases and 5 bases, in that order; junction bases with no gene match: 7. The V gene's germline CDR1 is ENHRY and CDR2 SYGVKD. This CDR3 is built from 12 residues. The CDR3 DNA is TGTGCCAGCAGGGGGCTTTCGAACGAGCAGTACTTC. It specifies CASRGLSNEQYF.

J is TRBJ2-7 and V is TRBV6-6; 9 bases agree with TRBD1. This CDR3 spans 14 amino acids. V lost 3 bases and J lost 4; bases outside the gene matches: 4. Germline CDR1 and CDR2: MNHNY and SVGAGI (reference sequence). The CDR3 region is CASSYYRGQYEQYF. CDR3 DNA: TGTGCCAGCAGTTATTACAGGGGGCAGTACGAGCAGTACTTC.

The chain uses TRBV5-7 and TRBJ2-5; D gene ambiguous. TRBV5-7 is filed as an ORF, its function uncertain. This CDR3 is 16 amino acids long. Deletions cut 4 bases from V and 4 bases from J, with 20 bases between. This CDR3 is CASSPKCPAGPETQYF. The CDR3 DNA reads as TGTGCCAGCAGCCCCAAGTGTCCGGCAGGCCCAGAGACCCAGTACTTC.

This clone has a handful of counts. The rearrangement joins TRBV5-5 to TRBJ2-2, with a weak D call TRBD1 (6 bases). This CDR3 has 15 amino acids. V shed 5 bases and J shed 3 bases, with 14 bases lying between them. Looked up from germline, CDR1 is SGHKS and CDR2 is YYEKEE (reference sequence). The CDR3, as DNA: TGTGCCAGCAGTCCTGAAAGGGGGTACACCGGGGAGCTGTTTTTT. Encoded protein: CASSPERGYTGELFF. Based on the CDR3 plus reference TRBV5-5 and TRBJ2-2, the full variable domain is DAGVTQSPTHLIKTRGQQVTLRCSPISGHKSVSWYQQVLGQGPQFIFQYYEKEERGRGNFPDRFSARQFPNYSSELNVNALLLGDSALYLCASSPERGYTGELFFGEGSRLTVL.

The chain employs TRBV29-1 and TRBJ2-5; D not certain. The germline V gene has CDR1 SQVTM and CDR2 ANQGSEA. V gave up 4 bases and J gave up 1 base, with 10 bases separating them. The CDR3 loop spans 13 amino acids. Here the CDR3 DNA reads TGCAGCGTTGCTTGGCGGCTCCAAGAGACCCAGTACTTC. Amino acids: CSVAWRLQETQYF.

The rearrangement joins TRBV5-4 to TRBJ1-2; possible D gene TRBD1, 6 bases. V was pared by 0 bases and J by 5 bases, with 11 bases between. Looked up from germline, CDR1 is SGHNT and CDR2 is YYREEE (reference sequence). This CDR3 spans 14 amino acids. The CDR3 sequence: CASSLDPGHYGYTF. Written as DNA, the CDR3 is TGTGCCAGCAGCTTGGACCCGGGACATTATGGCTACACCTTC. Based on the CDR3 plus reference TRBV5-4 and TRBJ1-2, the full variable domain is ETGVTQSPTHLIKTRGQQVTLRCSSQSGHNTVSWYQQALGQGPQFIFQYYREEENGRGNFPPRFSGLQFPNYSSELNVNALELDDSALYLCASSLDPGHYGYTFGSGTRLTVV.

The chain joins TRBV10-3 to TRBJ2-2, with D maybe TRBD1 (5 bases). The V end was cut by 5 bases, the J end by 0 bases, with 13 bases between. The CDR3 covers 16 residues. Germline assignment: CDR1 ENHRY and CDR2 SYGVKD. CDR3 sequence reads: CAISKLDRPNTGELFF. Written as DNA, the CDR3 is TGTGCCATCAGTAAACTCGACAGACCGAACACCGGGGAGCTGTTTTTT.

The J gene is TRBJ2-5, the V gene TRBV6-6, with 11 bases matching TRBD2. The trim removed 4 bases at V and 5 bases at J, leaving 0 bases unmatched. The CDR3 sequence is 13 residues long. Looked up from germline, CDR1 is MNHNY and CDR2 is SVGAGI (reference sequence). CDR3 DNA sequence: TGTGCCAGCAGTTGGACTAGCGGGGAGACCCAGTACTTC. Its protein is CASSWTSGETQYF.

This clone was seen a handful of times. V is TRBV6-5 and J is TRBJ2-7, with a possible D match to TRBD1 (6 bases). The CDR3 totals 15 residues. Deletions cut 4 bases from V and 3 bases from J, with 16 bases between. Germline V lookup: CDR1 MNHEY, CDR2 SVGAGI. The CDR3 bases are TGTGCCAGCAGTTCATGGGGGACATTAGTCTACGAGCAGTACTTC. Its translation is CASSSWGTLVYEQYF.

This clone was found a few times. The rearrangement uses TRBV23-1 and TRBJ2-5, with 11 bases lining up with TRBD1. TRBV23-1 is reported as an ORF; its role is uncertain. J gave up 4 bases and V 5 bases, and 12 bases lay outside the gene matches. The CDR3 contains 17 residues. Here the CDR3 reads CASSSLPGQGESETQYF. CDR3 DNA sequence: TGCGCCAGCAGTTCACTCCCGGGACAGGGGGAATCAGAGACCCAGTACTTC.

In this sample, this clone turned up a few times. V is TRBV6-4 and J is TRBJ2-5; no clear D. This CDR3 has 17 amino acids. Trimming took 6 bases from V and 4 from J, leaving 24 bases between them. The germline V gene has CDR1 MRHNA and CDR2 SNTAGT. The CDR3 is CASRVSGVRRLGETQYF. The CDR3 nucleotides are TGTGCCAGCAGGGTCAGTGGGGTGAGGAGACTGGGAGAGACCCAGTACTTC.

The chain recombines TRBV6-6 with TRBJ1-3, with 7 bases that match TRBD1. V lost 6 bases and J lost 2; bases outside the gene matches: 1. The CDR3 consists of 13 residues. Looked up from germline, CDR1 is MNHNY and CDR2 is SVGAGI (reference sequence). This CDR3 is CASSQGAGNTIYF. The DNA of the CDR3 is TGTGCCAGCAGCCAGGGGGCTGGAAACACCATATATTTT.

The genes are TRBV18 and TRBJ1-2, with D possibly matching TRBD1 (6 bases). The V gene's germline CDR1 is KGHSH and CDR2 LQKENI. The CDR3 has 15 residues. V dropped 5 bases and J dropped 5 bases, with 18 bases sitting between them. The CDR3 DNA follows: TGTGCCAGCTCATCCACAGGGATCCAACGGTATGGCTACACCTTC. It encodes CASSSTGIQRYGYTF.

In its sample, this clone was seen a few times. The gene calls are TRBV5-6 and TRBJ2-1; D not resolved. Trimming took 0 bases from V and 4 from J, leaving 8 bases between them. CDR3 length: 14 residues. Germline CDR1 reads SGHDT; CDR2 reads YYEEEE. Here the CDR3 DNA reads TGTGCCAGCAGCTTGGCCGGAGCTTACAATGAGCAGTTCTTC. Its protein is CASSLAGAYNEQFF.

In its sample, this clone was seen a few times. The chain is built from TRBV11-2 and TRBJ2-7; 13 bases fit TRBD2. J gave up 0 bases and V 5 bases, and 1 base lay outside the gene matches. The CDR3 has 15 residues. Germline V gene data show CDR1 as SGHAT and CDR2 as FQNNGV. CDR3 loop: CASSRTSGGSYEQYF. For the CDR3, the DNA is TGTGCCAGCAGCCGGACTAGCGGGGGCTCCTACGAGCAGTACTTC.

In this sample, this clone is medium-sized (0.01 to 0.1%). This rearrangement joins TRBV6-5 to TRBJ1-1; D gene uncertain. CDR1 is MNHEY, CDR2 SVGAGI, per germline. Trimming removed 6 bases at V and 1 base at J, with 3 bases between. This CDR3 has 11 amino acids. CDR3 residues: CASRQNTEAFF. In nucleotides, the CDR3 is TGTGCCAGCAGACAGAACACTGAAGCTTTCTTT.

The chain combines TRBV11-1 with TRBJ1-1; possible D gene TRBD1, 6 bases. Germline CDR1 reads SGHAT; CDR2 reads FQDESV (reference sequence). The length of the CDR3 is 12 residues. V dropped 5 bases and J dropped 8 bases, with 12 bases sitting between them. CDR3 residues: CASSIRTAEAFF. CDR3 bases: TGTGCCAGCAGCATTCGGACAGCCGAAGCTTTCTTT. The variable domain in full, with the rest retrieved from reference TRBV11-1 and TRBJ1-1, is EAEVAQSPRYKITEKSQAVAFWCDPISGHATLYWYRQILGQGPELLVQFQDESVVDDSQLPKDRFSAERLKGVDSTLKIQPAELGDSAMYLCASSIRTAEAFFGQGTRLTVV.

The rearrangement uses TRBV6-5 and TRBJ2-2; D is uncertain. The CDR3 length is 13 residues. CDR1 is MNHEY, CDR2 SVGAGI, per germline. Trimming removed 4 bases at V and 4 bases at J, with 7 bases between. CDR3 amino acids: CASSWRPTGELFF. CDR3 DNA: TGTGCCAGCAGTTGGCGCCCCACCGGGGAGCTGTTTTTT.

This clone qualifies as medium-sized (0.01 to 0.1%). The rearrangement uses TRBV7-2 and TRBJ2-7; D uncertain. This CDR3 is built from 12 residues. CDR1 is SGHTA and CDR2 is FQGNSA in the germline V gene. Trimming shortened V by 3 bases and J by 3 bases, and 6 bases separated the two germline ends. The CDR3 DNA sequence: TGTGCCAGCAGCTTCCGTGACTACGAGCAGTACTTC. Its translation is CASSFRDYEQYF. The whole variable domain, remainder taken from reference TRBV7-2 and TRBJ2-7, is GAGVSQSPSNKVTEKGKDVELRCDPISGHTALYWYRQSLGQGLEFLIYFQGNSAPDKSGLPSDRFSAERTGGSVSTLTIQRTQQEDSAVYLCASSFRDYEQYFGPGTRLTVT.

The chain joins TRBV5-4 to TRBJ2-2, with 14 positions matching TRBD2. Per the germline V gene, CDR1 is SGHNT and CDR2 is YYREEE (reference sequence). The CDR3 extends over 17 amino acids. V shed 0 bases and J 3 bases; nucleotides not matched to a gene: 1. The CDR3 sequence is CASSLGGLAGDTGELFF. The CDR3 nucleotides are TGTGCCAGCAGCTTGGGGGGACTAGCGGGGGACACCGGGGAGCTGTTTTTT. Based on the CDR3 plus reference TRBV5-4 and TRBJ2-2, the full variable domain is ETGVTQSPTHLIKTRGQQVTLRCSSQSGHNTVSWYQQALGQGPQFIFQYYREEENGRGNFPPRFSGLQFPNYSSELNVNALELDDSALYLCASSLGGLAGDTGELFFGEGSRLTVL.

The V gene is TRBV6-6, the J gene TRBJ2-3, with TRBD1 identical over 10 bases. Germline CDR1 MNHNY, CDR2 SVGAGI (reference sequence). The CDR3 is 15 residues long. After removal of 4 bases from V and 2 bases from J, the junction contained 3 bases not matched to a gene. CDR3 DNA: TGTGCCAGCAGTTTGGGACAGGGGATCACAGATACGCAGTATTTT. Translating it yields CASSLGQGITDTQYF.

This clone is large (0.1 to 1%) within its sample. V and J are TRBV27 and TRBJ2-1; a weak D match, TRBD2 (5 bases). Between the trimmed V and J ends, which lost 5 bases and 12 bases, there was a span of 20 bases. The CDR3 is 14 amino acids. Germline V lookup: CDR1 MNHEY, CDR2 SMNVEV (reference sequence). The DNA of the CDR3 is TGTGCCAGCAGTCCCCTGAACGGGATCCCCGGGCAGTTCTTC. Protein: CASSPLNGIPGQFF.

This clone has only a few counts. The V and J genes are TRBV7-2 and TRBJ2-2; 8 positions match TRBD2. The junction had 1 base not matched to a gene; V was cut back by 0 bases and J by 4 bases. The germline CDR1 and CDR2 sequences are SGHTA and FQGNSA. The CDR3 runs to 15 residues. CDR3 coding DNA: TGTGCCAGCAGCTTAGCGGGACTAGTCACCGGGGAGCTGTTTTTT. Amino acid sequence: CASSLAGLVTGELFF. The full variable domain, with the rest looked up from reference TRBV7-2 and TRBJ2-2, is GAGVSQSPSNKVTEKGKDVELRCDPISGHTALYWYRQSLGQGLEFLIYFQGNSAPDKSGLPSDRFSAERTGGSVSTLTIQRTQQEDSAVYLCASSLAGLVTGELFFGEGSRLTVL.

This clone is labeled as medium-sized. CDR3 in DNA: TGTGCCAGCAGTCTACAGGGGGCTGACGGGGAGCTGTTTTTT. As protein: CASSLQGADGELFF. The rearrangement uses TRBV5-5 and TRBJ2-2, with TRBD1 matching 9 bases. There are 14 residues in the CDR3. Germline V gene sequence: CDR1 SGHKS, CDR2 YYEKEE (reference sequence). V lost 5 bases, J lost 7 bases, and 6 bases stayed unmatched.

The J gene is TRBJ1-3, the V gene TRBV27; perhaps TRBD1 as D (6 bases). The CDR3 contains 13 residues. V was pared by 9 bases and J by 3 bases, with 12 bases between. Germline CDR1 is MNHEY and CDR2 is SMNVEV (reference sequence). The CDR3 DNA follows: TGTGCCAGTCCAGGGGACGGTGGAAACACCATATATTTT. It yields the protein CASPGDGGNTIYF.